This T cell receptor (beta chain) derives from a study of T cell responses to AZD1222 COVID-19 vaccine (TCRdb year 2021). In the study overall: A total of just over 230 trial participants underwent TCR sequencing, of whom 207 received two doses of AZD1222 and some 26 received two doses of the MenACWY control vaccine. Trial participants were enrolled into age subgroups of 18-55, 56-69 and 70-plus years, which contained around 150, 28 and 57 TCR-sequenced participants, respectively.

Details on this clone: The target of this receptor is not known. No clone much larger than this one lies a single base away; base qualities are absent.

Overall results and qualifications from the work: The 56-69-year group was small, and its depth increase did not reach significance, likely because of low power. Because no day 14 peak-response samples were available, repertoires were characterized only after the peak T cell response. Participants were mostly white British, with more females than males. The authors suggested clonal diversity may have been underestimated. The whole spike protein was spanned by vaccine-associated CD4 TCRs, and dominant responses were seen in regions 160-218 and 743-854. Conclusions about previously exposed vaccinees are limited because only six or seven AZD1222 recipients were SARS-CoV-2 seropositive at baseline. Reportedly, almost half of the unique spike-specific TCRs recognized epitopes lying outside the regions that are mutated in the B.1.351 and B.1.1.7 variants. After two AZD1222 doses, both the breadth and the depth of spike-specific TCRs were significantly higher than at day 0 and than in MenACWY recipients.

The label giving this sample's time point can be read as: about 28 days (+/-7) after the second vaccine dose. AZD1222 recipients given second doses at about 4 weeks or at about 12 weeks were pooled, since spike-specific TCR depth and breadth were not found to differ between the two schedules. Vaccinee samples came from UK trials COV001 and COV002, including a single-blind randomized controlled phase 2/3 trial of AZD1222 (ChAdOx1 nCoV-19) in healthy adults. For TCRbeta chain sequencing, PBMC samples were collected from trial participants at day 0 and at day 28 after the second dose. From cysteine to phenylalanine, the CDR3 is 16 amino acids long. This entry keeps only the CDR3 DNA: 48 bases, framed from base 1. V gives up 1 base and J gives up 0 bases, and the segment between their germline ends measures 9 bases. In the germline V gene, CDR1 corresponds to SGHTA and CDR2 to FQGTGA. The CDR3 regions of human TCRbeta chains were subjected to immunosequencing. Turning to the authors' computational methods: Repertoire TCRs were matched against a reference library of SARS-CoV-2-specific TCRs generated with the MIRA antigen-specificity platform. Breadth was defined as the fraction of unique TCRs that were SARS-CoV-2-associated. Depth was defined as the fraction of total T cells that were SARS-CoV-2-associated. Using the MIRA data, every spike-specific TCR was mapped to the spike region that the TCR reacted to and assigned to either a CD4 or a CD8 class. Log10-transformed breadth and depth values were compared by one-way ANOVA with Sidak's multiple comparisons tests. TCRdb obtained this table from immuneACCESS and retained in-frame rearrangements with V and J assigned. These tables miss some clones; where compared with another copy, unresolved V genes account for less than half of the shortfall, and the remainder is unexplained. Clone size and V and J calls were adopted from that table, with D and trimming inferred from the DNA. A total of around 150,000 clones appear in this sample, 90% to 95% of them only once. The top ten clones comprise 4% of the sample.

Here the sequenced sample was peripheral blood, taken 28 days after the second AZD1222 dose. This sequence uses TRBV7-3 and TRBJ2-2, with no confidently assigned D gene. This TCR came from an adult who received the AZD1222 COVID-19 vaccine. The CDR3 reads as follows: CASSLNEAANTGELFF. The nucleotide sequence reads TGTGCCAGCAGCTTAAATGAGGCAGCGAACACCGGGGAGCTGTTTTTT.